Presented here are 29 T cell receptor beta chains from one specimen sequenced in a study of blood T cell repertoires in COVID-19. Profiled with immunoSEQ multiplex PCR; TCRdb holds only in-frame clones, not every one. The data hold 200,000 to 250,000 clones, with roughly 85% observed a single time. Sequencing was done on a sample of PBMCs or T cells enriched from blood (not recorded which). These receptors came from a man aged 30 to 39 who had recovered from COVID-19.

The chain links TRBV7-9 to TRBJ2-7; 11 nucleotides agree with TRBD1. J lost 5 bases, V lost 5 bases, and 5 bases had no gene match. Germline CDR1 reads SEHNR; CDR2 reads FQNEAQ (reference sequence). The CDR3 sequence is 14 residues long. The CDR3 DNA follows: TGTGCCAGCAGCACGGGACAGGGGGTCGACGAGCAGTACTTC. Amino acid sequence: CASSTGQGVDEQYF. The variable domain in full, with the rest retrieved from reference TRBV7-9 and TRBJ2-7, is DTGVSQNPRHKITKRGQNVTFRCDPISEHNRLYWYRQTLGQGPEFLTYFQNEAQLEKSRLLSDRFSAERPKGSFSTLEIQRTEQGDSAMYLCASSTGQGVDEQYFGPGTRLTVT.

V gene TRBV28 combines with J gene TRBJ2-7, with D hard to call. The CDR3 loop spans 14 amino acids. V was pared by 5 bases and J by 5 bases, with 16 bases between. Germline CDR1 MDHEN, CDR2 SYDVKM. Written as DNA, the CDR3 is TGTGCCAGCAGTCTTACTTTCTCCGCCAACGAGCAGTACTTC. Its protein is CASSLTFSANEQYF.

V and J are TRBV5-4 and TRBJ2-1; tentatively, D is TRBD2 (6 bases). Germline V gene sequence: CDR1 SGHNT, CDR2 YYREEE (reference sequence). The ends were cut back, 7 bases at V and 2 bases at J, with 19 bases in the middle. This CDR3 contains 16 residues. CDR3 in DNA: TGTGCCAGCCACTTCGGGGGTACGGGGGCCTACAATGAGCAGTTCTTC. Its translation: CASHFGGTGAYNEQFF.

This clone has just a few counts. The rearrangement uses TRBV6-1 and TRBJ2-7; D is ambiguous. The CDR3 runs 12 residues. The V and J ends lost 1 base and 3 bases respectively, with 4 bases between them. The V gene's germline CDR1 is MNHNS and CDR2 SASEGT. The CDR3 region is CASSEVNYEQYF. The CDR3 DNA is TGTGCCAGCAGTGAAGTCAACTACGAGCAGTACTTC.

V gene TRBV6-5 combines with J gene TRBJ1-3; 10 positions agree with TRBD1. This CDR3 has 13 amino acids. The germline CDR1 and CDR2 sequences are MNHEY and SVGAGI. CDR3 in amino acids: CAAAGTGVNTIYF. DNA for the CDR3: TGTGCAGCCGCGGGGACAGGGGTTAACACCATATATTTT.

The genes are TRBV19 and TRBJ1-5; TRBD1 might be the D (5 bases). Germline V gives CDR1 LNHDA, CDR2 SQIVND (reference sequence). V shed 5 bases and J shed 2 bases, with 19 bases lying between them. This CDR3 comprises 17 residues. In nucleotides, the CDR3 is TGTGCCAGTAGTCGGGACTTGGGAAGGGTTGGCAATCAGCCCCAGCATTTT. Its protein product is CASSRDLGRVGNQPQHF.

This chain links TRBV28 with TRBJ1-1; D is unclear. Germline lookup yields CDR1 MDHEN and CDR2 SYDVKM. This CDR3 is 14 amino acids long. Trimming removed 3 bases at V and 1 base at J, with 9 bases between. Written as DNA, the CDR3 is TGTGCCAGCAGTTTCCCTACGAGGAACACTGAAGCTTTCTTT. Residues: CASSFPTRNTEAFF.

The chain has TRBV11-2 and TRBJ2-3; TRBD1 might be the D (5 bases). V lost 5 bases and J lost 0, with 12 bases in between. This CDR3 is 15 amino acids long. Germline V gene data show CDR1 as SGHAT and CDR2 as FQNNGV. The CDR3 loop is CASSLRQKSTDTQYF. CDR3 DNA: TGTGCCAGCAGCCTACGACAGAAAAGCACAGATACGCAGTATTTT.

V is TRBV5-1 and J is TRBJ1-6; TRBD1 matches 7 bases. Germline V lookup: CDR1 SGHRS, CDR2 YFSETQ. V was clipped by 4 bases and J by 3 bases; unmatched bases: 10. This CDR3 comprises 17 residues. CDR3 sequence (DNA): TGCGCCAGCAGCCCGGAAACGACAGGGAGCTATAATTCACCCCTCCACTTT. Protein: CASSPETTGSYNSPLHF.

The chain employs TRBV10-3 and TRBJ2-1; 7 nucleotides match TRBD1. Germline CDR1 reads ENHRY; CDR2 reads SYGVKD. CDR3 length equals 12 residues. V lost 9 bases and J lost 5; bases outside the gene matches: 4. The CDR3 DNA reads TGTGCCATTCGGGACAGACACAATGAGCAGTTCTTC. Translation: CAIRDRHNEQFF.

CDR3 protein: CASSRPTSPNEQFF. CDR3 nucleotide sequence: TGTGCCAGCTCACGACCGACTAGCCCTAATGAGCAGTTCTTC. J is TRBJ2-1 and V is TRBV18; 7 bases agree with TRBD2. The V gene's germline CDR1 is KGHSH and CDR2 LQKENI. V lost 4 bases and J lost 7; bases outside the gene matches: 7. The CDR3 loop spans 14 amino acids.

V gene TRBV19 combines with J gene TRBJ2-5; a possible D gene is TRBD1 (6 bases). The V end lost 2 bases, the J end lost 5 bases, and 9 bases lay between the germline ends. The CDR3 loop spans 13 amino acids. The V gene's germline CDR1 is LNHDA and CDR2 SQIVND (reference sequence). CDR3 in DNA: TGTGCCAGTAGTATACAGGGGCTGGAGACCCAGTACTTC. Protein sequence: CASSIQGLETQYF.

V and J are TRBV28 and TRBJ1-4; D is perhaps TRBD1 (5 bases). Germline CDR1 is MDHEN and CDR2 is SYDVKM. This CDR3 comprises 14 residues. Trimming removed 5 bases at V and 4 bases at J, with 11 bases between. This chain's CDR3 is CASSNRQFNEKLFF. CDR3 nucleotides: TGTGCCAGCAGTAATCGACAGTTTAATGAAAAACTGTTTTTT.

This clone was counted a single time. J is TRBJ1-4 and V is TRBV7-2; D is unclear. V dropped 2 bases and J dropped 8 bases, with 18 bases sitting between them. The CDR3 contains 16 residues. Germline CDR1 SGHTA, CDR2 FQGNSA. The CDR3 spells CASSLYADNGGEKLFF. DNA for the CDR3: TGTGCCAGCAGCTTATACGCCGACAATGGAGGAGAAAAACTGTTTTTT.

The chain has TRBV6-1 and TRBJ1-6; 9 bases map to TRBD1. This CDR3 has 20 residues. V was clipped by 0 bases and J by 0 bases; unmatched bases: 9. Germline values: CDR1 MNHNS, CDR2 SASEGT. This CDR3 reads CASSEALTGGGSSYNSPLHF. Here the CDR3 DNA reads TGTGCCAGCAGTGAAGCGTTGACAGGGGGGGGGAGCTCCTATAATTCACCCCTCCACTTT.

The rearrangement links TRBV2 to TRBJ1-2; 9 nucleotides agree with TRBD1. The ends lost 3 bases at V and 7 bases at J; junction bases unmatched: 15. Germline CDR1 reads SNHLY; CDR2 reads FYNNEI. The CDR3 covers 17 residues. CDR3 in amino acids: CASSEVFKRRDRVGYTF. The DNA for the CDR3 is TGTGCCAGCAGTGAGGTGTTTAAAAGGAGGGACAGGGTTGGCTACACCTTC.

The rearrangement uses TRBV9 and TRBJ1-6, with TRBD1 matching over 7 bases. This CDR3 has 15 residues. Germline trimming cut 3 bases from V and 6 bases from J; bases unmatched to any gene: 6. CDR1 SGDLS and CDR2 YYNGEE come from the germline V gene. CDR3: CASSATTGFNSPLHF. The CDR3 nucleotides read TGTGCCAGCAGCGCCACGACAGGGTTTAATTCACCCCTCCACTTT.

This clone was counted a single time. V gene TRBV28 combines with J gene TRBJ2-5, with TRBD1 matching 9 bases. The CDR3 has 15 residues. CDR1 is MDHEN and CDR2 is SYDVKM in the germline V gene. The V segment lost 5 bases and the J segment 5 bases; nucleotides outside the gene matches: 9. The CDR3 sequence is CASSLATGGGETQYF. DNA for the CDR3: TGTGCCAGCAGTCTGGCAACAGGGGGCGGTGAGACCCAGTACTTC.

The chain links TRBV18 to TRBJ1-2; D call uncertain. Trimming shortened V by 5 bases and J by 0 bases, and 19 bases separated the two germline ends. The CDR3 has 17 amino acids. Germline CDR1 KGHSH, CDR2 LQKENI. CDR3 coding DNA: TGTGCCAGCTCAGATCGGCCCGGTGGAGAGTCTAACTATGGCTACACCTTC. Translated, it gives CASSDRPGGESNYGYTF.

The chain couples TRBV7-9 to TRBJ1-2; 10 nucleotides line up with TRBD1. CDR1 is SEHNR and CDR2 is FQNEAQ in the germline V gene (reference sequence). The J segment lost 5 bases and the V segment lost 5 bases, leaving 8 bases of the junction unmatched. This CDR3 has 15 residues. CDR3 sequence: CASSLGGTGAYGYTF. The CDR3 bases are TGTGCCAGCAGCCTAGGGGGGACAGGGGCATATGGCTACACCTTC.

This rearrangement joins TRBV2 to TRBJ1-5, with no clear D. V was shortened by 5 bases and J by 4 bases, with 9 bases between the two germline ends. CDR1 and CDR2 from the germline V gene are SNHLY and FYNNEI. The CDR3 is made up of 13 amino acids. CDR3 residues: CASSREVNQPQHF. The CDR3, as DNA: TGTGCCAGCAGTCGGGAGGTTAATCAGCCCCAGCATTTT.

This clone appeared once. In DNA, the CDR3 is TGTGCCAGCAGCTTAGAACGCGGGGTAGGGACAGATACGCAGTATTTT. Protein product: CASSLERGVGTDTQYF. V is TRBV7-2 and J is TRBJ2-3; D is perhaps TRBD2 (6 bases). The CDR3 has 16 residues. CDR1 is SGHTA, CDR2 FQGNSA, per germline. Trimming stripped 1 base from V and 3 bases from J, with 14 bases between.

The CDR3 region is CASSAAGGLGTQYF. CDR3 DNA sequence: TGTGCCAGCAGTGCGGCAGGGGGGTTAGGGACCCAGTACTTC. The chain is built from TRBV25-1 and TRBJ2-5, with D perhaps TRBD1 (7 bases). The germline V and J ends were trimmed by 4 bases and 7 bases, with 16 bases remaining between them. The CDR3 contains 14 residues. Germline V gene sequence: CDR1 MGHDK, CDR2 SYGVNS. Looking up the rest from reference TRBV25-1 and TRBJ2-5 gives the full variable domain: EADIYQTPRYLVIGTGKKITLECSQTMGHDKMYWYQQDPGMELHLIHYSYGVNSTEKGDLSSESTVSRIRTEHFPLTLESARPSHTSQYLCASSAAGGLGTQYFGPGTRLLVL.

V gene TRBV5-5 combines with J gene TRBJ1-2; D is uncertain. CDR1 and CDR2 (germline): SGHKS, YYEKEE (reference sequence). V lost 0 bases and J 2 bases, leaving 5 bases between the germline ends. This CDR3 contains 13 residues. CDR3 nucleotides: TGTGCCAGCAGCTTGGCTCAGAACTATGGCTACACCTTC. It encodes CASSLAQNYGYTF.

The rearrangement links TRBV7-2 to TRBJ2-1; possible D gene TRBD2, 5 bases. The CDR3 is 19 amino acids. The V gene lost 0 bases and the J gene lost 0 bases, with 18 bases spanning the gap. CDR1 and CDR2 from the germline V gene are SGHTA and FQGNSA. The CDR3 here is CASSLATGGWRVSYNEQFF. The CDR3 bases are TGTGCCAGCAGCTTAGCCACGGGTGGTTGGCGGGTCTCCTACAATGAGCAGTTCTTC. The whole variable domain, remainder taken from reference TRBV7-2 and TRBJ2-1, is GAGVSQSPSNKVTEKGKDVELRCDPISGHTALYWYRQSLGQGLEFLIYFQGNSAPDKSGLPSDRFSAERTGGSVSTLTIQRTQQEDSAVYLCASSLATGGWRVSYNEQFFGPGTRLTVL.

This clone was seen only once. The rearrangement joins TRBV7-2 to TRBJ1-2; TRBD1 might be the D (5 bases). The CDR3 loop spans 13 amino acids. V lost 4 bases and J lost 6, with 12 bases in between. The V gene's germline CDR1 is SGHTA and CDR2 FQGNSA. The CDR3 here is CASSWKGTDGYTF. The CDR3 coding sequence is TGTGCCAGCAGCTGGAAGGGGACTGATGGCTACACCTTC.

The chain joins TRBV27 to TRBJ2-7; TRBD2 aligns across 7 bases. V gave up 1 base and J gave up 5 bases; unmatched junction bases: 20. CDR1 and CDR2 from the germline V gene are MNHEY and SMNVEV (reference sequence). This CDR3 is built from 19 residues. CDR3 region: CASSLWPLLGGSTLDEQYF. The DNA of the CDR3 is TGTGCCAGCAGTTTATGGCCCCTTTTGGGCGGGAGTACCTTGGACGAGCAGTACTTC.

This chain uses TRBV10-3 with TRBJ2-5; a possible D gene is TRBD1 (5 bases). The CDR3 runs 13 residues. Germline values: CDR1 ENHRY, CDR2 SYGVKD. V was cut by 4 bases and J by 1 base, with 7 bases left in between. This CDR3 reads CAISVRAQETQYF. The DNA of the CDR3 is TGTGCCATCAGTGTCAGGGCCCAAGAGACCCAGTACTTC.

The chain is built from TRBV7-2 and TRBJ2-1; weak D call: TRBD2 (6 bases). The CDR3 is 15 residues long. V lost 5 bases and J lost 5, with 16 bases in between. Germline V gene lookup returns CDR1 SGHTA and CDR2 FQGNSA. The CDR3 bases are TGTGCCAGCAGCCTTCCGGGACTCCCGAACAATGAGCAGTTCTTC. It encodes CASSLPGLPNNEQFF. Based on the CDR3 plus reference TRBV7-2 and TRBJ2-1, the full variable domain is GAGVSQSPSNKVTEKGKDVELRCDPISGHTALYWYRQSLGQGLEFLIYFQGNSAPDKSGLPSDRFSAERTGGSVSTLTIQRTQQEDSAVYLCASSLPGLPNNEQFFGPGTRLTVL.